In this sample, the clone carrying this T cell receptor (beta chain) turned up many times. What it binds is not known. This entry belongs to a study of regulatory T cells in long-lasting Graves disease. Construction of TCR beta libraries relied on iRepertoire HTBI primers and on Arm-PCR targeting CDR3 regions. TCRdb re-derived calls from the multiplex PCR reads in MiXCR, one entry per CDR3 protein. The data contain 310,000 or so distinct CDR3 sequences, around 23% of them singletons. The CDR3 has 14 amino acids. The V end was cut by 2 bases, the J end by 4 bases, with 11 bases between. Time point: persistent/refractory GD, antithyroid drugs over 5 years with positive TRAb. Preparation of the TCR library used RNA extracted from PBMCs. Study-wide findings and caveats: It was possible that the small sample size reduced accuracy. Persistent Graves' patients showed less TCR diversity than newly diagnosed ones.

The TCR originated in a female donor with Graves disease. V usage is TRBV12-3 or TRBV12-4 and J usage is TRBJ1-2; D is undetermined. Sequences were derived from peripheral blood mononuclear cells (PBMCs), sampled when the disease was refractory, from a patient treated with antithyroid drugs. The CDR3 bases are TGTGCCAGCAGTTTAAGTCCAGTTCTCTATGGCTACACCTTC. Amino acid sequence: CASSLSPVLYGYTF.